This T cell receptor (beta chain) was sequenced in a study of blood T cells in healthy people across ages. The germline V gene has CDR1 DFQATT and CDR2 SNEGSKA (reference sequence). The CDR3 has 14 amino acids. Note on this clonotype: Antigen: not known. The junction departs from germline at one end; a sequencing error may be responsible.

A sample-barcoded 5' primer and a J-beta primer mix were used in a second PCR of roughly 7 to 12 cycles. Each CDR3 protein is one row after TCRdb ran MiXCR on the 5' RACE reads. Among 350,000 to 450,000 distinct CDR3 sequences listed, about 52% were seen once. Findings and limits, study-wide: Compared with aged donors, long-lived donors showed fewer expanded clones, suggesting selection. Changes seen in expanded clonotypes were possibly confounded by donor CMV status left unknown.

RNA extraction gave at least 5.5 micrograms of total RNA per sample. The sample comprised blood. The origin of this receptor is a man in his sixties in good health. This chain links TRBV20-1 with TRBJ1-1; possibly TRBD1 for D (5 bases). The CDR3 reads CSAPAGWVNTEASF. CDR3 coding DNA: TGCAGTGCTCCCGCAGGGTGGGTGAACACTGAAGCTTCCTTT.